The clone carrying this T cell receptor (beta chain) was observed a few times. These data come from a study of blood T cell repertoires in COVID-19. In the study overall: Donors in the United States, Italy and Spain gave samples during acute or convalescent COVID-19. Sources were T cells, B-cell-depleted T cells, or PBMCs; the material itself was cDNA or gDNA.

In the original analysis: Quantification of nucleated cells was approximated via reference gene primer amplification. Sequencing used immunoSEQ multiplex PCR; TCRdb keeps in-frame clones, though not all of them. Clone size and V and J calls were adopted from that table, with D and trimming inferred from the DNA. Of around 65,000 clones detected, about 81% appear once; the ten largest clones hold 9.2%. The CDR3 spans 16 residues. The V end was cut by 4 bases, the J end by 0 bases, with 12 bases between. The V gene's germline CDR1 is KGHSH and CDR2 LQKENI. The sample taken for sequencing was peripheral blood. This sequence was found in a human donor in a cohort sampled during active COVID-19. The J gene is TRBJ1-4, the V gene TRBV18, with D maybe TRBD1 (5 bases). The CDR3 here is CASSLGRGATNEKLFF. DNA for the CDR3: TGTGCCAGCTCACTCGGGAGGGGCGCAACTAATGAAAAACTGTTTTTT.